Given below is one T cell receptor (beta chain) in context. Its antigen remains unidentified. The data are from a study of a mutant IDH1 vaccine in newly diagnosed glioma. Study as a whole: During weeks 1, 3, 5, 7, 11, 15, 19 and 23, patients received eight vaccinations.

Clones were read by immunoSEQ multiplex PCR, and TCRdb kept only the in-frame ones, dropping some. This table has tens of thousands of clones, under 80% appearing once. The CDR3 covers 15 residues. With 0 bases removed from V and 3 bases from J, the gap between germline ends came to 10 bases. CDR1 LGHNA and CDR2 YNFKEQ come from the germline V gene. Sample time point: week 23, last vaccination. Vaccinated patients received 300 ug of mutant IDH1 20-mer peptide per dose, with topical imiquimod. This clonotype originated in a man aged 50 or older with glioma. The sequences come from PBMCs, collected from a glioma patient whose treatment included an IDH1 peptide vaccine. The chain has TRBV4-2 and TRBJ2-3, with no clear D. The CDR3 spells CASSQDLRVTDTQYF. The CDR3 nucleotides are TGTGCCAGCAGCCAAGATCTTAGAGTAACAGATACGCAGTATTTT.